This entry describes one T cell receptor (beta chain). The treatment is: oral pan-JAK inhibitor, 5-10 mg twice daily. The data are from a study of CD8+ T cells in alopecia areata. Isolated RNA was reverse transcribed into cDNA used as the sequencing template. Some clones are missing from TCRdb's copy, which holds only in-frame ones; the method was immunoSEQ multiplex PCR. The data contain some 150,000 clones, roughly nine tenths of them singletons. The V end was cut by 2 bases, the J end by 5 bases, with 13 bases between. This CDR3 region has 13 residues. In germline, CDR1 is GTSNPN, CDR2 SVGIG (reference sequence).

This chain links TRBV30 with TRBJ2-7, with D unresolved. The TCR comes from a human donor with alopecia areata. The material was CD8+ T cells sorted from blood, obtained at week 4, from a patient treated with tofacitinib. CDR3 region: CAWSILLADEQYF. CDR3 sequence (DNA): TGTGCCTGGAGTATCCTCTTGGCAGACGAGCAGTACTTC.